This T cell receptor (beta chain) was sequenced during a study of cytomegalovirus exposure and HLA in healthy donors (dated by TCRdb to 2017 to 2019). Concerning the study at large: In an earlier analysis of roughly 500 of the donors, around 300 Gb of sequence data and approximately 120 million unique TCR beta sequences from 180 million or so T cells were reported. The aim of the study was to test whether cataloging public T cell receptors could identify signatures of past pathogen exposure. In an earlier analysis of 500 to 650 of the donors, high-throughput TCR beta sequencing was used to judge whether each TCR beta V gene segment behaved as functional or pseudogenic. Among about 400 genotyped donors of the cohort, an average of approximately 240,000 unique TCR beta nucleotide sequences was sequenced per donor, of which about 19% were non-productive. Donor age, sex, ethnicity and CMV serostatus were collected together with the repertoire data. Typing coverage varied by locus: roughly 620-630 donors for A, B, C, DRB1 and DQB1; approximately 520 for DQA1; more than 600 for DPA1; approximately 490 for DPB1. A later genetic analysis used genome-wide SNP genotypes for about 65% of the 666 donors, treating that subset as a discovery cohort. Using immunosequencing, the study profiled T cell repertoires from 640 or so subjects and related those repertoires to cytomegalovirus serostatus. About 300 gigabases of sequencing data and around 87 million unique TCR sequences were included in an early release covering roughly 600 HLA-typed donors. A later analysis re-examined previously published TCR beta repertoires from more than 550 donors and added high-resolution HLA genotyping to investigate patterns of TCR occurrence. In addition to the first cohort of approximately 670 subjects, a separate validation cohort of 130 or so different subjects was used. Every repertoire in the discovery cohort had been generated on one and the same sequencing platform. Both class I and class II loci were covered by HLA typing, at four-digit resolution. Among the approximately 420 genotyped donors, approximately 77% belonged to the genetic ancestry cluster associated with self-reported Caucasian donors. A few DR-DQ haplotypes were treated as single units for association and clustering because of strong linkage in the cohort. The later analysis used no new phenotypic data to find candidate immune exposures, relying instead on TCR beta sequences and their occurrence across donors. To predict cytomegalovirus infection status, the study combined high-throughput TCR immunosequencing, statistical association of individual TCRs with disease status, and machine learning.

A word on this clone: Its binding antigen is unknown. Qualities for individual bases were not recorded, and no much larger clone is one base off.

The study at large found these results: A later analysis found that most CMV-associated TCR beta chains appeared HLA-restricted, with HLA associations seemingly driven largely by CMV exposure. In a later analysis, 16,951 TCR beta sequences were associated with specific HLA alleles at a false discovery rate of 0.05. The 87-base-pair reads could not distinguish some IMGT-functional V segments, including TRBV6-2 and TRBV6-3, so those segments were excluded. Because counts were too low, roughly 16 rarely observed V segments, including chromosome 9 orphons, were excluded from the earlier analysis of roughly 580 of the donors. In a later genetic analysis, fewer N-insertions in productive TCRs were reported among donors in an Asian-associated ancestry cluster than the roughly 700-donor mean. For the cohort, immune exposure information was limited to CMV serostatus. According to the authors, the approach could potentially be generalized to other disease states and immunological phenotypes. A few of the identified cytomegalovirus-associated TCR beta chains were confirmed in vitro to be specific for cytomegalovirus antigens. Across donors, most TCR sequences were observed very rarely, whereas some public TCRs were present in many individuals. In an earlier analysis of some 540 of the donors, most TCR beta V segments appeared in productive rearrangements about 87% or about 30% of the time, broadly matching IMGT annotations. A later genetic analysis associated a missense DCLRE1C variant with V-gene and J-gene trimming of TCR beta chains, and an independent cohort replicated the association. Linkage disequilibrium might explain the correlated functional status among segregating V segments, but an unknown experimental factor could not be ruled out. A later analysis found that HLA-associated TCR beta chains were more clonally expanded and had lower generation probabilities than equally common non-associated chains. According to a later analysis, TCR association rates differed among HLA loci, with DRB1 alleles showing the most associated TCRs and HLA-C alleles showing the fewest. A later analysis reported that several top co-occurrence clusters appeared linked to parvovirus B19, influenza, CMV and Epstein-Barr virus. A further reported finding was that TCR beta sequences accurately predicted the HLA-A and HLA-B alleles for most subjects in the first cohort. Because some donors lacked HLA typing at each locus, the association tests relied only on the typed subset. This cohort had only TCR beta chains sequenced, and the lack of alpha or paired-chain data limited which features could be detected. The classifier was reported to diagnose cytomegalovirus status with high specificity and sensitivity in both the original and validation cohorts. Roughly uniform sequencing depth across donors was assumed in presence/absence analyses, although this assumption may not hold. The sequencing pipeline was judged likely to have produced a cluster of highly shared sequence variants as a technical artifact. The study gave a list of around 170 TCR beta chains associated with cytomegalovirus. Strong co-occurrence of HLA alleles, especially DR and DQ, made assigning TCR associations to individual alleles difficult.

The cohort was made up of 500 to 850 healthy bone marrow donors. At the time of sampling, all cohort members were nominally healthy, though unrecorded immune exposures were likely present. The donor was CMV seronegative and was included in the group of over 300 seronegative cohort members. A peripheral blood sample was provided by each donor, and peripheral blood mononuclear cells were used for TCR beta sequencing. Genomic DNA extraction from the blood cell samples was performed with the Qiagen DNeasy Blood Extraction Kit. CDR1 and CDR2 were assigned from the germline V gene as SNHLY and FYNNEI. V loses 0 bases of germline sequence and J loses 0 bases, and the interval between the two ends is 12 bases. The CDR3 spans 16 residues, from the cysteine through the phenylalanine. Only the CDR3 region is kept as DNA, spanning 48 bases read in frame from base 1. Library preparation was by the immunoSEQ multiplex PCR assay. The multiplex PCR relied on a mix of 60 forward primers for TCR Vbeta segments and 13 reverse primers for TCR Jbeta segments. Amplification of the CDR3 region of rearranged TCR beta genes was performed with a multiplex PCR assay on genomic DNA. Amplified TCR beta libraries were sequenced as 87-base-pair reads on the Illumina HiSeq System. The study's processing was this. In a later analysis, approximately 74 million unique TCR beta chains were counted across the 666 repertoires, and approximately 11 million of these chains were shared by at least two donors. Raw reads were error-corrected and collapsed into unique sequences by a nearest-neighbor algorithm in which closely related sequences were merged to remove PCR and sequencing errors. V, D and J gene segments were assigned by aligning CDR3 sequences to IMGT reference sequences. For a sequence to be retained, a match of at least six nucleotides was required to both a V gene segment and a J gene segment. A rearrangement counted as productive if the CDR3 had no stop codons and remained in frame with V and J, and every other rearrangement counted as non-productive. Following IMGT convention, CDR3 was defined as the stretch from the second conserved V-encoded cysteine up to the conserved J-encoded phenylalanine. In an earlier analysis of more than 550 of the donors, sequences lacking an unambiguous match to a single V gene segment were excluded. An earlier analysis of a few hundred of the donors called V segments functional above 56.7% productive rearrangements and segregating when the between-donor standard deviation exceeded 5%. To diagnose cytomegalovirus status from the catalog of TCR beta chain sequences, a statistical classification framework was built. In a later analysis, TCR nucleotide sequences were compared against IMGT/GENE-DB human TR gene sequences so that V and J genes could be assigned. In a later analysis, CDR3 sequences and most-parsimonious VDJ recombination scenarios were assigned using the TCRdist pipeline. A later analysis defined each TCR beta chain by its CDR3 amino acid sequence plus V-gene family, and excluded reads lacking a unique V-gene family. To address suspected cross-contamination and a sequencing artifact, a later analysis removed around 590 highly shared, low-generation-probability nucleotide sequences. A later analysis calculated a clonal expansion index for each public chain from normalized within-repertoire ranks of inferred template counts. A later analysis computed generation probabilities with a VDJ recombination model fitted to out-of-frame rearrangements, and checked the results against IGoR. In a later analysis, TCR-TCR, TCR-HLA and TCR-CMV co-occurrence was scored with hypergeometric tests, and a repertoire-size bias correction was applied to TCR pairs. A later analysis estimated false discovery rates by permuting HLA or CMV assignments 20 times. In a later analysis, co-occurring TCRs were grouped using DBSCAN, with TCRdist sequence similarity added in when clustering inside HLA-allele-positive subsets. For co-occurrence clustering, repertoires with fewer than 30,000 or more than 120,000 public chains were excluded, along with roughly 5 repertoires with anomalous nucleotide sharing. As stored in TCRdb, this immuneACCESS dataset retains in-frame rearrangements with V and J assigned. A fraction of the clones does not appear; measured against another copy, unresolved V genes explain less than half of the discrepancy, and the remainder lacks a known reason. V, J and clone size were drawn from that table, and D and trimming were deduced from the DNA. The sample data list 84,000 or so clones, and roughly 80% of these were observed just once. Of the sample, under 2.5% is held by the ten largest clones.

This sequence was found in a boy between 10 and 17 years old in good health and CMV-seronegative. Sequencing was carried out using PBMCs. Recombination joined TRBV2 with TRBJ2-7; TRBD1 is a weak D gene call, 6 bases matching. The nucleotide sequence reads as follows: TGTGCCAGCAGTGAAGCGCTACAGGGAATCTCCTACGAGCAGTACTTC. Translated, this is CASSEALQGISYEQYF.